The sample holds a few counts of the clone carrying this T cell receptor beta chain. The antigen remains unidentified. The data originate from a study of beta chain features in type 1 diabetes. Study-wide context: Age, gender, cell numbers and subset yield matched between patients and controls. Study outcomes and limitations: For cells with high TCR expression, cDNA sequencing could yield over-representation. Among all four CD4+ subsets, Type 1 diabetes patients had TCRB CDR3s that were moderately but significantly shorter. In comparison with healthy donors, patients had naive, central memory and Treg TCRB repertoires that appeared more similar. Among type 1 diabetes patients, VDJ junctions had fewer insertions and more deletions.

Investigators reverse transcribed all isolated RNA, so they sequenced expressed TCRB transcripts. Sequencing used immunoSEQ multiplex PCR; TCRdb keeps in-frame clones, though not all of them. In the table there are 310,000 or so clones, roughly 15% of which are singletons. The sample comprised naive CD4+ T cells from blood. The origin of this receptor is a man in his late teens or twenties with type 1 diabetes.

The CDR3 DNA sequence: TGTGCCAGCAGCTGGGGCGGAGTCACTAATGAAAAACTGTTTTTT. As protein: CASSWGGVTNEKLFF. The V call is TRBV5-4, the J call TRBJ1-4; D possibly corresponds to TRBD1 (5 bases). From germline, CDR1 is SGHNT and CDR2 YYREEE (reference sequence). The CDR3 is 15 amino acids. The V and J ends lost 3 bases and 2 bases respectively, with 11 bases between them.